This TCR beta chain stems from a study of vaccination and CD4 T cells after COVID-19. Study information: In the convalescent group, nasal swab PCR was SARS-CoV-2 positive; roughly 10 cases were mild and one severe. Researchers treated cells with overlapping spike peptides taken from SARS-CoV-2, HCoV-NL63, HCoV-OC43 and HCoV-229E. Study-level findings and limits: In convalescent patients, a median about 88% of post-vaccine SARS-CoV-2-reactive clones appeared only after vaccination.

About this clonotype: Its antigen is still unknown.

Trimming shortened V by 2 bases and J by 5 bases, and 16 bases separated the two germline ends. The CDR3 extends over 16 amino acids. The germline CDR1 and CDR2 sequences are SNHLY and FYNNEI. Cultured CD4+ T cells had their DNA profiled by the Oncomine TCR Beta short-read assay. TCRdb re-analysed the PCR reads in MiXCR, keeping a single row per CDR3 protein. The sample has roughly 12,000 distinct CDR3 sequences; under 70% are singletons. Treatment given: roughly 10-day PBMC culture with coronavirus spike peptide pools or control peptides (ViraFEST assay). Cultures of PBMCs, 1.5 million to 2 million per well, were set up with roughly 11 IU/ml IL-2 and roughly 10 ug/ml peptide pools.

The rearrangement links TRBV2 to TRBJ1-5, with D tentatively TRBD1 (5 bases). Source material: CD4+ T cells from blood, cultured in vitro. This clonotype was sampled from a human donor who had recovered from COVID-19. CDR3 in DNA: TGTGCCAGCAGTGAAAGGCGGCGGAGGGGTGATCAGCCCCAGCATTTT. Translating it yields CASSERRRRGDQPQHF.